This T cell receptor beta chain appears in the sequencing data of a study of blood T cell repertoires in COVID-19. On the study more broadly: Donors in the United States, Italy and Spain gave samples during acute or convalescent COVID-19. Sources were T cells, B-cell-depleted T cells, or PBMCs; the material itself was cDNA or gDNA.

The germline V gene encodes CDR1 WNHNN and CDR2 SYGVQD (reference sequence). Trimming removed 5 bases at V and 6 bases at J, with 20 bases between. The CDR3 runs 15 residues. Produced via immunoSEQ multiplex PCR; TCRdb's table is partial and in-frame only. The sample contains around 120,000 clones, about four fifths of which appear only once. This sequence originates from an elderly man with active or convalescent COVID-19. The material sequenced was peripheral blood. V usage is TRBV10-1 and J usage is TRBJ2-7; perhaps TRBD2 as D (5 bases). The CDR3 protein is CASSQDGGPLAEQYF. CDR3 in DNA: TGCGCCAGCAGTCAGGACGGCGGGCCCCTAGCCGAGCAGTACTTC.